A single sample gave rise to the 14 T cell receptor beta chains below, sequenced in a study of T-cell reconstitution after alpha-beta-depleted transplantation in children (dated by TCRdb to the mid-2010s). Libraries were prepared through PCR. Sequencing relied on an Illumina HiSeq 2500. To normalize quantification of the TCRbeta repertoire, the TCR libraries were built with molecular barcoding that relied on unique molecular identifiers. TCRdb reprocessed the public reads (quality trimming at Q25 with fastp, clone calling with MiXCR) and kept in-frame beta chains. Every entry covers one CDR3 protein and lists the most common genes and DNA from its rows. The sample table records over 400,000 distinct CDR3 sequences; 43% of these occur just once. Jointly, the top ten make up 27% of the sample. Per the publication, the treatment or condition label means: allogeneic hematopoietic cell transplantation with graft depleted of TCRalphabeta T cells and CD19 B cells.

The sample in question was PBMCs, obtained before TCRalphabeta/CD19-depleted stem cell transplant. The receptors derive from a girl aged 2-15 years with aplastic anemia, due to receive a stem cell transplant.

This clonotype was seen ten or more times. The rearrangement joins TRBV5-1 to TRBJ2-5, with 11 bases fitting TRBD1. V trimming: 4 bases; J trimming: 4 bases; junction bases outside the gene matches: 3. From germline, CDR1 is SGHRS and CDR2 YFSETQ. The CDR3 runs 14 residues. CDR3 DNA sequence: TGCGCCAGCAGCCCGGACAGGGGGCGAGAGACCCAGTACTTC. Translating gives CASSPDRGRETQYF.

This clonotype has ten or more counts. This chain joins TRBV7-2 and TRBJ2-5; maybe TRBD2 (5 bases). Germline lookup yields CDR1 SGHTA and CDR2 FQGNSA. Trimming cost V 1 base and J 5 bases, with 11 bases left between them. The CDR3 is made up of 14 amino acids. The CDR3 reads CASSLVVLGETQYF. The DNA for the CDR3 is TGTGCCAGCAGCTTAGTGGTACTAGGGGAGACCCAGTACTTC.

This clonotype was picked up a small number of times. V and J are TRBV5-6 and TRBJ2-7, with 11 bases lining up with TRBD2. The CDR3 length is 15 residues. Germline-derived CDR1 and CDR2 are SGHDT and YYEEEE. After removal of 2 bases from V and 4 bases from J, the junction contained 5 bases not matched to a gene. As DNA, the CDR3 is TGTGCCAGCAGCTTTCGACTAGCGGGACAGTACGAGCAGTACTTC. It encodes CASSFRLAGQYEQYF.

The chain employs TRBV6-5 and TRBJ2-5; D is perhaps TRBD2 (5 bases). Germline CDR1 and CDR2: MNHEY and SVGAGI. The CDR3 length is 17 residues. Between the trimmed V and J ends, which lost 1 base and 5 bases, there was a span of 20 bases. The CDR3 bases are TGTGCCAGCAGTTACTTGGAGGCGACGCCATCGGTGGAGACCCAGTACTTC. Amino acid sequence: CASSYLEATPSVETQYF.

For the CDR3, the DNA is TGTGCCAGCAGCTGGCGGAACACCGGGGAGCTGTTTTTT. This gives the protein CASSWRNTGELFF. V and J are TRBV28 and TRBJ2-2, with D unclear. V lost 6 bases and J lost 1, with 6 bases in between. This CDR3 region has 13 residues. CDR1 is MDHEN and CDR2 is SYDVKM in the germline V gene.

J is TRBJ2-2 and V is TRBV7-9, with D tentatively TRBD1 (6 bases). This CDR3 is built from 15 residues. Germline loops: CDR1 SEHNR, CDR2 FQNEAQ (reference sequence). Trimming shortened V by 4 bases and J by 6 bases, and 15 bases separated the two germline ends. CDR3 amino acids: CASSSPDRRSGELFF. CDR3 DNA: TGTGCCAGCAGCTCTCCGGACAGACGCTCCGGGGAGCTGTTTTTT.

The chain couples TRBV5-1 to TRBJ2-5; TRBD1 might be the D (5 bases). V was shortened by 5 bases and J by 2 bases, with 7 bases between the two germline ends. The CDR3 length is 12 residues. Germline loops: CDR1 SGHRS, CDR2 YFSETQ. CDR3 sequence (DNA): TGCGCCAGCAGGAAGGGGCAAGAGACCCAGTACTTC. Protein sequence: CASRKGQETQYF.

This clonotype was seen a handful of times. The CDR3 DNA reads as TGTGCCATCAGTGAGTTGCCGGGACAGGGAAGTCAGCCCCAGCATTTT. It translates to CAISELPGQGSQPQHF. The chain couples TRBV10-3 to TRBJ1-5, with 9 bases matching TRBD1. From germline, CDR1 is ENHRY and CDR2 SYGVKD. This CDR3 has 16 residues. V shed 1 base and J 6 bases; nucleotides not matched to a gene: 7.

This clonotype was picked up a small number of times. This sequence joins TRBV5-4 and TRBJ2-3; 11 bases map to TRBD2. The CDR3 spans 17 residues. Germline V gene sequence: CDR1 SGHNT, CDR2 YYREEE (reference sequence). V lost 4 bases and J lost 7; bases outside the gene matches: 14. CDR3: CASSPGTSGGLRNTQYF. CDR3 sequence (DNA): TGTGCCAGCAGCCCGGGGACTAGCGGCGGACTAAGAAATACGCAGTATTTT.

The chain couples TRBV12-3 or TRBV12-4 to TRBJ2-3; TRBD2 agrees at 8 bases. With V trimmed by 3 bases and J by 1 base, 6 bases remained unmatched. This CDR3 has 16 amino acids. The CDR3 sequence: CASSLGTGRGTDTQYF. The CDR3 nucleotides are TGTGCCAGCAGTTTGGGGACCGGGAGGGGCACAGATACGCAGTATTTT.

The chain uses TRBV12-3 or TRBV12-4 and TRBJ2-5, with 7 bases fitting TRBD1. This CDR3 is 16 amino acids long. Trimming removed 5 bases from V and 0 bases from J; junction bases left unmatched: 9. The CDR3 loop is CASSLPDTGDQETQYF. The CDR3 bases are TGTGCCAGCAGTCTACCTGACACAGGGGACCAAGAGACCCAGTACTTC.

V usage is TRBV20-1 and J usage is TRBJ2-7, with 10 bases matching TRBD2. Trimming removed 0 bases from V and 6 bases from J; junction bases left unmatched: 8. Germline V lookup: CDR1 DFQATT, CDR2 SNEGSKA (reference sequence). The CDR3 runs 15 residues. The CDR3 DNA follows: TGCAGTGCTAGAGATTCTAGCGGGGGCCTCCTCGAGCAGTACTTC. It encodes CSARDSSGGLLEQYF.

The rearrangement links TRBV20-1 to TRBJ2-7; 10 bases agree with TRBD1. With 5 bases clipped from V and 4 bases from J, the junction kept 11 bases outside the gene matches. This CDR3 has 15 amino acids. The germline V gene has CDR1 DFQATT and CDR2 SNEGSKA (reference sequence). The CDR3 protein is CSAAGWDRGRYEQYF. CDR3 DNA sequence: TGCAGTGCTGCGGGATGGGACAGGGGAAGGTACGAGCAGTACTTC.

This clonotype was detected only a few times. The chain links TRBV4-1 to TRBJ2-7, with 7 nucleotides matching TRBD1. The CDR3 has 16 residues. The V gene's germline CDR1 is MGHRA and CDR2 YSYEKL. The trim removed 4 bases at V and 2 bases at J, leaving 11 bases unmatched. CDR3 nucleotide sequence: TGCGCCAGCAGCCTTTTCTGGACAGGTAAAGCCTACGAGCAGTACTTC. Amino acids: CASSLFWTGKAYEQYF.